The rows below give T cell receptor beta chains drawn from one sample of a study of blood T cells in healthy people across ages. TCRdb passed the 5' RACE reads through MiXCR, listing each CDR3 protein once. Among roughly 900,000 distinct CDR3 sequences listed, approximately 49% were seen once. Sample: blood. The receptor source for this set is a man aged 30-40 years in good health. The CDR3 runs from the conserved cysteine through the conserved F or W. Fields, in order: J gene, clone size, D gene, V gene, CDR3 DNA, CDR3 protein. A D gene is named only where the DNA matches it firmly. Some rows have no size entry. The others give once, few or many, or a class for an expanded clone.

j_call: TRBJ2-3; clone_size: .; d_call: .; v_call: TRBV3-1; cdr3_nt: TGTGCCAGCAGCCCGTGGGGACTGGACACAGATACGCAGTATTTT; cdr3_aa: CASSPWGLDTDTQYF
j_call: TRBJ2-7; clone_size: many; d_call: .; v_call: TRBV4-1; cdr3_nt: TGCGCCAGCAGCCAAGAGTCCCCTAGGAGGGGCTACGAGCAGTACTTC; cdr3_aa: CASSQESPRRGYEQYF
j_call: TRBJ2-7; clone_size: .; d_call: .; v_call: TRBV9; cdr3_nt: TGTGCCAGCAGCGTAGCAGAAGGCGAGCAGTACTTC; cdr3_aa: CASSVAEGEQYF
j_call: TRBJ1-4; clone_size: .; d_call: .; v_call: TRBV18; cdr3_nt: TGTGCCAGCTCACCACAACCCACGGGCGAAAAACTGTTTTTT; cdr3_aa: CASSPQPTGEKLFF
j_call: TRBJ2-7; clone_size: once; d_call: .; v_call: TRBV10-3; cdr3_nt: TGTGCCATCAAGGAGGGGGGCCTCTCCTACGAGCAGTACTTC; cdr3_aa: CAIKEGGLSYEQYF
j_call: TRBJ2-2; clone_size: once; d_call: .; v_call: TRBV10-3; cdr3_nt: TGTACCATCAACGACGGCACCGGGGAGCTGTTTTTT; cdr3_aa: CTINDGTGELFF
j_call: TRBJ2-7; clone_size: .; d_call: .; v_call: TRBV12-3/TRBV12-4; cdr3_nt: TGTGCCAGCAGTTCTGGGGACATCTCCTACGAGCAGTACTTC; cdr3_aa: CASSSGDISYEQYF
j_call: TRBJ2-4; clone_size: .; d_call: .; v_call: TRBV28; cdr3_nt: TGTGCCAGCAGTCTGGCGAGCCGAGCCAAAAACATTCAGTACTTC; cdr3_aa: CASSLASRAKNIQYF
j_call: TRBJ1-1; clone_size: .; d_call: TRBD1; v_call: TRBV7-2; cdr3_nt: TGTGCCAGCAGCCCGCGACAGGGAGGGGGGAACACTGAAGCTTTCTTT; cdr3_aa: CASSPRQGGGNTEAFF
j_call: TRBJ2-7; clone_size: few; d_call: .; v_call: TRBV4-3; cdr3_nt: TGCGCCAGCAGCCAAGGGGCTCTTAGTACCTACGAGCAGTACTTC; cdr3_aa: CASSQGALSTYEQYF
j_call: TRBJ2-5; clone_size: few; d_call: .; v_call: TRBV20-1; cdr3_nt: TGCAGTGCTAGAGATGCGCTAGCGCAAGAGACCCAGTACTTC; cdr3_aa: CSARDALAQETQYF
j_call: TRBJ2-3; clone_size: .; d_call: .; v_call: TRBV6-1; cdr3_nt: TGTGCCAGCAGTGGACCCCTAGGAGGCGGCCAAACAGATACGCAGTATTTT; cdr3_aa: CASSGPLGGGQTDTQYF
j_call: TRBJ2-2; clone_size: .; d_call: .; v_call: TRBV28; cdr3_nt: TGTGCCAGCACCCATGGACCGACCGGGGAGCTGTTTTTT; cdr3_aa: CASTHGPTGELFF
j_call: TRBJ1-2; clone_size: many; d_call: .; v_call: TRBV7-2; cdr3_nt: TGTGCCAGCAGCCCCAGTGAGGGCTATGGCTACACCTTC; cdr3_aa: CASSPSEGYGYTF
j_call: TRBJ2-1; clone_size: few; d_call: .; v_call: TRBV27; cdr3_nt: TGTGCCAGCAGTTTAAATCAGGGCCTTTACAATGAGCAGTTCTTC; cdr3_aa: CASSLNQGLYNEQFF
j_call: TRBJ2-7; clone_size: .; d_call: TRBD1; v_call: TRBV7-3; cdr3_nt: TGTGCCAGCAGCTTAAGGTCCCGGGACAGGGGAGTCGCGCAGTACTTC; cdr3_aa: CASSLRSRDRGVAQYF
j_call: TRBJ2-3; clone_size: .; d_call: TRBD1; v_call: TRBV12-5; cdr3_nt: TGTGCTAGTGGTTGGAACGACAGGGCAGATACGCAGTATTTT; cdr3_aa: CASGWNDRADTQYF
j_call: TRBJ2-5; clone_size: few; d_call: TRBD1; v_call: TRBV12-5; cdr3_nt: TGTGCTAGTGGTCCACCGGGACAGACGTACTTC; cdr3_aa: CASGPPGQTYF
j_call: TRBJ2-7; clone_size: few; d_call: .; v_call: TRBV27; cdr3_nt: TGTGCCAGCAGTATCTCGGACGGAGCGGTGTACGAGCAGTACTTC; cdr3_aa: CASSISDGAVYEQYF
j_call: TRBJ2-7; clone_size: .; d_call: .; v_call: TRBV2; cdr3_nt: TGTGCCAGCAGGAAACGCTACGAGCAGTACTTC; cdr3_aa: CASRKRYEQYF
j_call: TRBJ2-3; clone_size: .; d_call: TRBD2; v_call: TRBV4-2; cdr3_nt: TGTGCCAGCAGCCAAATACTAGCGGGGGCGACAGATACGCAGTATTTT; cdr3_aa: CASSQILAGATDTQYF
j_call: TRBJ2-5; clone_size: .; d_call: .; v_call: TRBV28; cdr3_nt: TGTACAACTTGGGAAATATCCCAAGAGACCCAGTACTTC; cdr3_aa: CTTWEISQETQYF
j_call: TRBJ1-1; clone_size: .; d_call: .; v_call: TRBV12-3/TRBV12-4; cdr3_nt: TGTGCCAGCAGTTTAAGGGCTCTGACCACTGAAGCTTTCTTT; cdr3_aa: CASSLRALTTEAFF
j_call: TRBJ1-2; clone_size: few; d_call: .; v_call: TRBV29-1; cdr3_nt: TGCAGCGTTGACCTTGGCTACACCTTC; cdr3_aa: CSVDLGYTF
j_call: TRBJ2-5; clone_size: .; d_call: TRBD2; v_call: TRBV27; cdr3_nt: TGTGCCAGCAGTTTAGCCGGGAGGGGTGAAGAGACCCAGTACTTC; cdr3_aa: CASSLAGRGEETQYF
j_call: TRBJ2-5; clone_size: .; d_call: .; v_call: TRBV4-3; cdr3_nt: TGCGCCAGCAGCCTTAGCCGGGGCCGGACCCAGTACTTC; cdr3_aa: CASSLSRGRTQYF
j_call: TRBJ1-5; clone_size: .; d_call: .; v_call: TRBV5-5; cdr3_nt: TGTGCCAGCAGGGAGGGCCCTAGCAATCAGCCCCAGCATTTT; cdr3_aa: CASREGPSNQPQHF
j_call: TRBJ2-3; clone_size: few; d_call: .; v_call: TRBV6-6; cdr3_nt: TGTGCCAGCAGTCTTACGCGGAGTGGGGCAGATACGCAGTATTTT; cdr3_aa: CASSLTRSGADTQYF
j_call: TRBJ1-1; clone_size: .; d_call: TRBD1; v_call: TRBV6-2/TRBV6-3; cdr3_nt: TGTGCCAGCAGTGATACACAGGGGTTTGGCACTGAAGCTTTCTTT; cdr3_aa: CASSDTQGFGTEAFF
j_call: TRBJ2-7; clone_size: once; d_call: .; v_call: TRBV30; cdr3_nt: TGTGCCTGGGGACGACAGGTGAAAGACGAGCAGTACTTC; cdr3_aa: CAWGRQVKDEQYF
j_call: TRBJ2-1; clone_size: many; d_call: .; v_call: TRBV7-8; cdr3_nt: TGTGCCAGCAGTTCCCAAACCAACAATGAGCAGTTCTTC; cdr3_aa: CASSSQTNNEQFF
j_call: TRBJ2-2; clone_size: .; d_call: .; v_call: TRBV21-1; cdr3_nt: TGTGCCAGCAGCAGTCTATCCCCGCGGGGGGCGGCCACCGGGGAGCTGTTTTTT; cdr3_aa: CASSSLSPRGAATGELFF
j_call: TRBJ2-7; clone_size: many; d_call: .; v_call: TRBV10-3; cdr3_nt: TGTGCCATCAGTGAGTCGTATAGGGTCTACGAGCAGTACTTC; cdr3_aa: CAISESYRVYEQYF
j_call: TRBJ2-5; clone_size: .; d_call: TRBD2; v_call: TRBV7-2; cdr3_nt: TGTGCCAGCAGCCCCAGCGGGGATTACAATGAGCAGTACTTC; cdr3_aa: CASSPSGDYNEQYF
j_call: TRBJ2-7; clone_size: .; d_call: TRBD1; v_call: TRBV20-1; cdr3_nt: TGCAGTGCGGTCTCGGGGACAGGCTCCTACGAGCAGTACTTC; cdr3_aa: CSAVSGTGSYEQYF
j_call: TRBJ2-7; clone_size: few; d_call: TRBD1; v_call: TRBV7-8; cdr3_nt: TGTGCCAGCAGCTCACAAGGACAGGTCACGAACGAGCAGTACTTC; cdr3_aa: CASSSQGQVTNEQYF